A selection of T cell receptor beta chains follows, all from one sample in a study of T cell clonotyping in hematopoietic cell transplantation. Measured with immunoSEQ multiplex PCR; TCRdb has only the in-frame clones, and not every one. Of a few thousand clones listed, about nine tenths were seen once; the top ten hold around 45%. Sequencing was performed on peripheral blood mononuclear cells, taken 100 days after allogeneic stem cell transplant. The receptors originated from a female patient aged 45-60 years who had an allogeneic stem cell transplant from a related donor, so the T cells may come from the graft donor. Some clones in this sample may be carry-over from other donors' samples. The CDR3 runs from the conserved cysteine through the conserved F or W.

V gene: TRBV21-1; J gene: TRBJ1-2; CDR3 protein: CASSKIRSSHSYTNYGSTF
V gene: TRBV11-1; J gene: TRBJ1-1; CDR3 protein: CASSQDRGIQTAFF
V gene: TRBV5-1; J gene: TRBJ1-1; CDR3 protein: CASSLETGVGLF
V gene: TRBV5-1; J gene: TRBJ2-3; CDR3 protein: CASSLKLLDGRTDTQYF
V gene: TRBV5-4; J gene: TRBJ1-5; CDR3 protein: CASSLHPSNQPQHF
V gene: TRBV7-2; J gene: TRBJ1-6; CDR3 protein: CASSRDRYSSYNSPLHF
V gene: TRBV2; J gene: TRBJ1-4; CDR3 protein: CASSEGRWRVNEKLFF
V gene: TRBV5-1; J gene: TRBJ1-1; CDR3 protein: CASSLEGQGPGTEAFF
V gene: TRBV5-1; J gene: TRBJ1-4; CDR3 protein: CASSLGQATNEKLFF
V gene: TRBV5-6; J gene: TRBJ2-7; CDR3 protein: CASSVDSRYEQYF